Below, 9 T cell receptor beta chains from the same sample are listed, as sequenced in a study of cytomegalovirus exposure and HLA in healthy donors. Vbeta (60) and Jbeta (13) primers were used in the PCR. Profiled with immunoSEQ multiplex PCR; TCRdb holds only in-frame clones, not every one. The sample holds 90,000 to 120,000 clones, 65% to 85% seen once. Sequenced: PBMCs. The receptors were sampled from a man aged 18 to 30 in good health and CMV-seronegative.

V and J are TRBV6-4 and TRBJ2-3; TRBD2 aligns across 10 bases. The CDR3 consists of 15 residues. In germline, CDR1 is MRHNA, CDR2 SNTAGT. The ends lost 5 bases at V and 4 bases at J; junction bases unmatched: 6. The CDR3 protein is CASSPLAGVADTQYF. CDR3 DNA sequence: TGTGCCAGCAGTCCCCTAGCGGGGGTGGCAGATACGCAGTATTTT.

The chain employs TRBV9 and TRBJ2-7; D may be TRBD1 (5 bases). The CDR3 spans 15 residues. The germline V gene has CDR1 SGDLS and CDR2 YYNGEE. V was cut by 0 bases and J by 2 bases, with 12 bases left in between. This CDR3 reads CASSVGEGAAYEQYF. CDR3 nucleotides: TGTGCCAGCAGCGTAGGGGAAGGGGCGGCCTACGAGCAGTACTTC. Drawing the rest from reference TRBV9 and TRBJ2-7, the complete variable domain is DSGVTQTPKHLITATGQRVTLRCSPRSGDLSVYWYQQSLDQGLQFLIQYYNGEERAKGNILERFSAQQFPDLHSELNLSSLELGDSALYFCASSVGEGAAYEQYFGPGTRLTVT.

J is TRBJ2-2 and V is TRBV6-5; no clear D gene. The V gene lost 0 bases and the J gene lost 2 bases, with 7 bases spanning the gap. CDR1 and CDR2 from the germline V gene are MNHEY and SVGAGI. CDR3 length: 15 amino acids. CDR3 nucleotides: TGTGCCAGCAGTTACTCGGCCATCAACACCGGGGAGCTGTTTTTT. It specifies CASSYSAINTGELFF.

CDR3 DNA sequence: TGTGCCAGCAGTTTATACGGGGGGGCGGCCAATCAGCCCCAGCATTTT. Translation gives CASSLYGGAANQPQHF. The chain employs TRBV28 and TRBJ1-5; D may be TRBD1 (6 bases). The germline V gene encodes CDR1 MDHEN and CDR2 SYDVKM. The CDR3 loop spans 16 amino acids. The germline V and J ends were trimmed by 1 base and 3 bases, with 13 bases remaining between them.

The V and J genes are TRBV6-5 and TRBJ2-7; D is perhaps TRBD1 (8 bases). Germline loops: CDR1 MNHEY, CDR2 SVGAGI. Trimming stripped 6 bases from V and 2 bases from J, with 14 bases between. This CDR3 is built from 14 residues. CDR3 bases: TGTGCCAGCAGCCCACAGGGGGGGGCCTACGAGCAGTACTTC. This encodes CASSPQGGAYEQYF.

The chain joins TRBV5-4 to TRBJ2-1, with 9 bases identical to TRBD1. Per germline, CDR1 SGHNT and CDR2 YYREEE (reference sequence). V dropped 0 bases and J dropped 4; count of bases not matched to a gene: 11. The CDR3 sequence is 18 residues long. The CDR3 protein is CASSLAAGGQGWYNEQFF. For the CDR3, the DNA is TGTGCCAGCAGCTTGGCGGCAGGGGGACAGGGTTGGTACAATGAGCAGTTCTTC.

CDR3 DNA: TGTGCCAGTCGCAGGACAGGCCTTTACGAGCAGTACTTC. Translation: CASRRTGLYEQYF. This sequence joins TRBV6-1 and TRBJ2-7; TRBD1 agrees at 7 bases. The V segment lost 9 bases and the J segment 4 bases; nucleotides outside the gene matches: 9. The CDR3 runs 13 residues. The V gene's germline CDR1 is MNHNS and CDR2 SASEGT.

This clone showed up just a few times. The rearrangement uses TRBV4-3 and TRBJ1-1, with D unclear. This CDR3 has 13 amino acids. V lost 0 bases and J 5 bases, leaving 7 bases between the germline ends. CDR1 is LGHNA, CDR2 YSLEER, per germline. The CDR3 is CASSQDSLTEAFF. For the CDR3, the DNA is TGCGCCAGCAGCCAAGATTCGTTGACTGAAGCTTTCTTT.

This chain connects TRBV5-1 to TRBJ2-3; a weak D match, TRBD2 (6 bases). The CDR3 totals 16 residues. The V and J ends lost 0 bases and 0 bases respectively, with 11 bases between them. Germline V gene lookup returns CDR1 SGHRS and CDR2 YFSETQ. The CDR3 DNA follows: TGCGCCAGCAGCTTGGCTGGTAGCGGCAGCACAGATACGCAGTATTTT. Protein product: CASSLAGSGSTDTQYF. Based on the CDR3 plus reference TRBV5-1 and TRBJ2-3, the full variable domain is KAGVTQTPRYLIKTRGQQVTLSCSPISGHRSVSWYQQTPGQGLQFLFEYFSETQRNKGNFPGRFSGRQFSNSRSEMNVSTLELGDSALYLCASSLAGSGSTDTQYFGPGTRLTVL.